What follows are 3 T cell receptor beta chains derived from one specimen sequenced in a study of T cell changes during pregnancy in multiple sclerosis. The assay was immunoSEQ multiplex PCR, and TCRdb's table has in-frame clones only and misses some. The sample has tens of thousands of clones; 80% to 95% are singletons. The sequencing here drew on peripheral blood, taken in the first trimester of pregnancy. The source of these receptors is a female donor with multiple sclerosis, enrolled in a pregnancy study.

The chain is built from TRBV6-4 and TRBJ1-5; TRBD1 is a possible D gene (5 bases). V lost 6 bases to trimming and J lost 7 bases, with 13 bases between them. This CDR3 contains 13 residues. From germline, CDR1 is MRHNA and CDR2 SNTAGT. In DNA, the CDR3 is TGTGCCAGCAGCCCGGACATTAAACAGCCCCAGCATTTT. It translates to CASSPDIKQPQHF.

The CDR3 sequence is CASSRRQGQETQYF. The CDR3 DNA follows: TGTGCCAGCAGCAGACGACAGGGTCAAGAGACCCAGTACTTC. The chain recombines TRBV7-7 with TRBJ2-5; the match to TRBD1 covers 7 bases. V shed 5 bases, J shed 2 bases, and the junction held 5 bases outside the gene matches. Germline V gives CDR1 SSHAT, CDR2 FNYEAQ (reference sequence). The CDR3 runs 14 residues.

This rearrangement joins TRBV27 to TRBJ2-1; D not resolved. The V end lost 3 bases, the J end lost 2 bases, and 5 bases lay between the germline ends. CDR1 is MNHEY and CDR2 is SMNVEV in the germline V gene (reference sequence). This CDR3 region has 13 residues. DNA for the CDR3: TGTGCCAGCAGTTTTACTACCTACAATGAGCAGTTCTTC. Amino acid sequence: CASSFTTYNEQFF.